Below, 8 T cell receptor beta chains from the same sample are listed, as sequenced in a study of blood T cell repertoires in COVID-19. The protocol was immunoSEQ multiplex PCR, while the TCRdb copy is restricted to in-frame clones and leaves out a portion. In the table there are roughly 180,000 clones, over 80% of which are singletons. The sample consisted of peripheral blood. The origin of the receptors is a woman aged 25 to 39 with acute or convalescent COVID-19.

The gene calls are TRBV24-1 and TRBJ1-2; no definite D call. The V end lost 4 bases, the J end lost 0 bases, and 8 bases lay between the germline ends. The CDR3 length is 14 residues. The germline V gene encodes CDR1 KGHDR and CDR2 SFDVKD. CDR3 DNA sequence: TGTGCCACCAGTGACGGACTAGCTAACTATGGCTACACCTTC. Residues: CATSDGLANYGYTF.

This clone showed up just once. This chain joins TRBV5-4 and TRBJ2-2; D ambiguous. The germline V and J ends were trimmed by 2 bases and 1 base, with 3 bases remaining between them. The length of the CDR3 is 13 residues. From germline, CDR1 is SGHNT and CDR2 YYREEE (reference sequence). DNA of the CDR3: TGTGCCAGCAGCTTCGGGAACACCGGGGAGCTGTTTTTT. This gives the protein CASSFGNTGELFF.

The chain is built from TRBV28 and TRBJ2-1; 8 bases agree with TRBD1. V dropped 2 bases and J dropped 4; count of bases not matched to a gene: 7. This CDR3 has 16 amino acids. In germline, CDR1 is MDHEN, CDR2 SYDVKM. The CDR3 bases are TGTGCCAGCAGTTTAGGGGCAGGGGGCTTGTACAATGAGCAGTTCTTC. This codes for CASSLGAGGLYNEQFF. Variable domain in full (rest from reference TRBV28 and TRBJ2-1): DVKVTQSSRYLVKRTGEKVFLECVQDMDHENMFWYRQDPGLGLRLIYFSYDVKMKEKGDIPEGYSVSREKKERFSLILESASTNQTSMYLCASSLGAGGLYNEQFFGPGTRLTVL.

J is TRBJ2-5 and V is TRBV2, with 7 bases fitting TRBD2. The CDR3 covers 15 residues. Germline V CDR1 and CDR2: SNHLY, FYNNEI. Trimming at V came to 6 bases and at J to 2 bases, leaving 9 bases not matched to a gene. CDR3 DNA: TGTGCCAGCAGGGACTCCGCCGGGGGGCAAGAGACCCAGTACTTC. Protein: CASRDSAGGQETQYF. The entire variable domain, with the rest obtained from reference TRBV2 and TRBJ2-5, is as follows: EPEVTQTPSHQVTQMGQEVILRCVPISNHLYFYWYRQILGQKVEFLVSFYNNEISEKSEIFDDQFSVERPDGSNFTLKIRSTKLEDSAMYFCASRDSAGGQETQYFGPGTRLLVL.

The chain carries TRBV5-4 and TRBJ2-5; D perhaps matches TRBD2 (5 bases). This CDR3 comprises 15 residues. The V gene's germline CDR1 is SGHNT and CDR2 YYREEE (reference sequence). The ends were cut back, 1 base at V and 3 bases at J, with 13 bases in the middle. The DNA of the CDR3 is TGTGCCAGCAGCTTGAAAGGGCTGGGAGAAGAGACCCAGTACTTC. Protein: CASSLKGLGEETQYF.

The chain links TRBV19 to TRBJ1-6; 7 nucleotides align to TRBD1. Germline V gene lookup returns CDR1 LNHDA and CDR2 SQIVND (reference sequence). Trimming removed 9 bases from V and 10 bases from J; junction bases left unmatched: 9. The CDR3 sequence is 13 residues long. The CDR3 loop reads CASRTTGRSPLHF. As DNA, the CDR3 is TGTGCCAGCCGGACGACAGGGCGCTCACCCCTCCACTTT.

This sequence joins TRBV28 and TRBJ1-6, with D unresolved. This CDR3 is built from 14 residues. V shed 5 bases and J shed 12 bases, with 17 bases lying between them. Per the germline V gene, CDR1 is MDHEN and CDR2 is SYDVKM. CDR3 bases: TGTGCCAGCAGTCCGACAATCTCCTATCGACCCCTCCACTTT. Translated: CASSPTISYRPLHF.

CDR3 sequence (DNA): TGTGCCATCAGCGCCCGGGGAATAGGTGAAAAACTGTTTTTT. Translated, it gives CAISARGIGEKLFF. The chain recombines TRBV10-3 with TRBJ1-4; D uncertain. This CDR3 contains 14 residues. The germline gives CDR1 ENHRY, CDR2 SYGVKD. Trimming shortened V by 6 bases and J by 7 bases, and 15 bases separated the two germline ends.